The 13 T cell receptor beta chains in this list originate from one sample, sequenced in a study of blood T cell repertoires in COVID-19. Assay used: immunoSEQ multiplex PCR; TCRdb lists only in-frame clones, some missing. Counted here are 100,000 to 150,000 clones, about four fifths occurring once; the ten biggest clones make up about a sixth. The sequenced sample was peripheral blood. Receptors originate from a man aged 25 to 45 with COVID-19, enrolled during active disease.

J is TRBJ1-5 and V is TRBV7-9; D call uncertain. The CDR3 consists of 13 residues. V lost 3 bases, J lost 0 bases, and 3 bases lay in between. Looked up from germline, CDR1 is SEHNR and CDR2 is FQNEAQ (reference sequence). CDR3: CASSFSSNQPQHF. The CDR3 nucleotides are TGTGCCAGCAGCTTTAGTAGCAATCAGCCCCAGCATTTT. The whole variable domain, filled in from reference TRBV7-9 and TRBJ1-5, reads DTGVSQNPRHKITKRGQNVTFRCDPISEHNRLYWYRQTLGQGPEFLTYFQNEAQLEKSRLLSDRFSAERPKGSFSTLEIQRTEQGDSAMYLCASSFSSNQPQHFGDGTRLSIL.

The genes are TRBV7-2 and TRBJ1-3; D is possibly TRBD1 (6 bases). The germline V and J ends were trimmed by 2 bases and 1 base, with 9 bases remaining between them. CDR3 length equals 15 residues. The germline V gene encodes CDR1 SGHTA and CDR2 FQGNSA. In DNA form, the CDR3 reads TGTGCCAGCAGCTTAAGCACAGGGTCTGGAAACACCATATATTTT. This translates into CASSLSTGSGNTIYF.

V is TRBV4-2 and J is TRBJ1-4; D is perhaps TRBD1 (5 bases). From germline, CDR1 is LGHNA and CDR2 YNFKEQ. The CDR3 has 15 residues. The germline V and J ends were trimmed by 1 base and 7 bases, with 13 bases remaining between them. The CDR3, as DNA: TGTGCCAGCAGCCAAGGATTGGGGGGTGGTGAAAAACTGTTTTTT. Its protein is CASSQGLGGGEKLFF.

This clone has just a few counts. The chain uses TRBV30 and TRBJ1-1, with 7 bases identical to TRBD1. The CDR3 spans 14 residues. Germline V gives CDR1 GTSNPN, CDR2 SVGIG (reference sequence). J gave up 4 bases and V 4 bases, and 9 bases lay outside the gene matches. The CDR3 region is CAWTKGQLGTEAFF. In DNA, the CDR3 is TGTGCCTGGACTAAGGGACAGTTAGGCACTGAAGCTTTCTTT.

The rearrangement joins TRBV5-8 to TRBJ2-1; 16 bases match TRBD2. Germline CDR1 and CDR2: SGHTS and YDEGEE. The length of the CDR3 is 15 residues. The ends lost 3 bases at V and 8 bases at J; junction bases unmatched: 2. The CDR3, as DNA: TGTGCCAGCAGCTCGGGACTAGCGGGAGGGGATGAGCAGTTCTTC. This translates into CASSSGLAGGDEQFF.

The chain joins TRBV28 to TRBJ1-1, with 7 bases lining up with TRBD1. The CDR3 has 24 residues. Germline CDR1 and CDR2: MDHEN and SYDVKM. V gave up 3 bases and J gave up 0 bases; unmatched junction bases: 31. The CDR3 coding sequence is TGTGCCAGCAGTTTCATAGGCCCGACAGGGAAGGATCCCACTCCCGCTATGATGAACACTGAAGCTTTCTTT. This gives the protein CASSFIGPTGKDPTPAMMNTEAFF.

This clone was seen only a few times. The chain has TRBV28 and TRBJ2-1; the match to TRBD2 covers 11 bases. CDR1 is MDHEN, CDR2 SYDVKM, per germline. The junction had 4 bases not matched to a gene; V was cut back by 5 bases and J by 1 base. The CDR3 is 16 residues long. The CDR3, as DNA: TGTGCCAGCAGTACTAGCGGGAGAGGATCCTACAATGAGCAGTTCTTC. Amino acid sequence: CASSTSGRGSYNEQFF.

This chain joins TRBV29-1 and TRBJ2-3, with TRBD1 as a possible D gene (6 bases). The CDR3 has 13 amino acids. CDR1 and CDR2 (germline): SQVTM, ANQGSEA. Deletions cut 4 bases from V and 5 bases from J, with 13 bases between. CDR3 DNA sequence: TGCAGCGTTGCAGGGGATGGCGGAGATACGCAGTATTTT. This gives the protein CSVAGDGGDTQYF.

This chain uses TRBV5-4 with TRBJ2-1; the match to TRBD2 covers 9 bases. The CDR3 loop spans 16 amino acids. Germline-derived CDR1 and CDR2 are SGHNT and YYREEE (reference sequence). The V segment lost 1 base and the J segment 7 bases; nucleotides outside the gene matches: 9. Here the CDR3 DNA reads TGTGCCAGCAGCTTGTCGGCGGGGGGGTATAAGAATGAGCAGTTCTTC. This encodes CASSLSAGGYKNEQFF.

This clone was detected only a few times. J is TRBJ1-1 and V is TRBV5-1, with a weak D call TRBD1 (6 bases). The length of the CDR3 is 16 residues. The V and J ends lost 0 bases and 1 base respectively, with 13 bases between them. Germline CDR1 SGHRS, CDR2 YFSETQ. CDR3 in amino acids: CASSLASTGQNTEAFF. Written as DNA, the CDR3 is TGCGCCAGCAGCTTGGCCTCGACGGGACAGAACACTGAAGCTTTCTTT.

V gene TRBV2 combines with J gene TRBJ1-2, with a weak D call TRBD1 (5 bases). Germline-derived CDR1 and CDR2 are SNHLY and FYNNEI. This CDR3 spans 14 amino acids. With 0 bases removed from V and 4 bases from J, the gap between germline ends came to 9 bases. DNA of the CDR3: TGTGCCAGCAGTGAAGCGCCAGGGTTCTATGGCTACACCTTC. Residues: CASSEAPGFYGYTF.

This clone has only a few counts. CDR3 nucleotide sequence: TGTGCCATCAGTGAGTCTAGCGGGAGGATAGGAGAGACCCAGTACTTC. Translating gives CAISESSGRIGETQYF. This sequence joins TRBV10-3 and TRBJ2-5, with 10 bases identical to TRBD2. Unmatched junction bases numbered 5, after V lost 0 bases and J lost 4 bases. The CDR3 covers 16 residues. Germline V gene lookup returns CDR1 ENHRY and CDR2 SYGVKD.

The genes are TRBV11-3 and TRBJ1-1; TRBD1 matches 8 bases. Per the germline V gene, CDR1 is SGHNT and CDR2 is YENEEA. J lost 1 base, V lost 5 bases, and 12 bases had no gene match. The CDR3 totals 17 residues. The CDR3 loop reads CASSPGQGRHENTEAFF. The CDR3 DNA is TGTGCCAGCAGCCCTGGACAGGGTCGGCATGAGAACACTGAAGCTTTCTTT.